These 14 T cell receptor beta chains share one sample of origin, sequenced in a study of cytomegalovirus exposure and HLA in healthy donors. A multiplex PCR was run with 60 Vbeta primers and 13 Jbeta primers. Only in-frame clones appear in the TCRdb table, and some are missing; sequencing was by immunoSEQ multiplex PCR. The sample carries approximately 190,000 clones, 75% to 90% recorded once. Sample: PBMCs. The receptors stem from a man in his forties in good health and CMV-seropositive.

The CDR3 nucleotides read TGTGCCAGCAGCATCCTAGTCGGACAGGGGACTGAAGCTTTCTTT. As protein: CASSILVGQGTEAFF. The chain couples TRBV7-2 to TRBJ1-1, with TRBD1 matching 9 bases. J lost 5 bases, V lost 5 bases, and 9 bases had no gene match. The germline V gene has CDR1 SGHTA and CDR2 FQGNSA. CDR3 length: 15 amino acids.

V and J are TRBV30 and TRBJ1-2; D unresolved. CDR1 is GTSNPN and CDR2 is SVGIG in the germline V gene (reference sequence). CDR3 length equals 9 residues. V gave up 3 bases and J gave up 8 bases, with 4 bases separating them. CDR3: CAWRRGYTF. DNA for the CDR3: TGTGCCTGGAGGAGAGGCTACACCTTC. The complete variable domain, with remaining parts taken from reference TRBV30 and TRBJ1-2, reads SQTIHQWPATLVQPVGSPLSLECTVEGTSNPNLYWYRQAAGRGLQLLFYSVGIGQISSEVPQNLSASRPQDRQFILSSKKLLLSDSGFYLCAWRRGYTFGSGTRLTVV.

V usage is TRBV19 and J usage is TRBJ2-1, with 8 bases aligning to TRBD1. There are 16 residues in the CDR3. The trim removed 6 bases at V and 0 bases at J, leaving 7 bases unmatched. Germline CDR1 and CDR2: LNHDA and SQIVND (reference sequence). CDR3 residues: CASSEQGAGSYNEQFF. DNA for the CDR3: TGTGCCAGTAGCGAGCAGGGGGCAGGCTCCTACAATGAGCAGTTCTTC.

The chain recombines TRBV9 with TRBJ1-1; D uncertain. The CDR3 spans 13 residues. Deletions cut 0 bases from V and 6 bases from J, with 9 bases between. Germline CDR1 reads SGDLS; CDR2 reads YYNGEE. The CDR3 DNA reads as TGTGCCAGCAGCGTAGGACATAACGCTGAAGCTTTCTTT. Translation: CASSVGHNAEAFF.

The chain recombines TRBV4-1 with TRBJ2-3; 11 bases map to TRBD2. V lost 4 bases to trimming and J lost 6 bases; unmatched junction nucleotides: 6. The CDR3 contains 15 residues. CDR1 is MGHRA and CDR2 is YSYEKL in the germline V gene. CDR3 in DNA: TGCGCCAGCAGCCGACAGACTAGCGGGGTCGATACGCAGTATTTT. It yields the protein CASSRQTSGVDTQYF.

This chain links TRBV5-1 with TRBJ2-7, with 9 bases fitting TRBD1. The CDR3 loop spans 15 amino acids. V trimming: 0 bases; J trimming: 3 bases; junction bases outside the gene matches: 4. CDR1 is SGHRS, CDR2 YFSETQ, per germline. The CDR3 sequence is CASSLGDRVFYEQYF. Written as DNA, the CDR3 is TGCGCCAGCAGCTTGGGGGACAGGGTTTTCTACGAGCAGTACTTC. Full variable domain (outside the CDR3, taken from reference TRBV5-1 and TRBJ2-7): KAGVTQTPRYLIKTRGQQVTLSCSPISGHRSVSWYQQTPGQGLQFLFEYFSETQRNKGNFPGRFSGRQFSNSRSEMNVSTLELGDSALYLCASSLGDRVFYEQYFGPGTRLTVT.

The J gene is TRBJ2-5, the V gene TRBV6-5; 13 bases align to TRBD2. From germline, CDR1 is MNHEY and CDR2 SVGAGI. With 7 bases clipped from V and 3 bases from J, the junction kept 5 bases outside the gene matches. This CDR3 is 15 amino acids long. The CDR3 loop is CASTGGTSGEETQYF. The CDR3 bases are TGTGCCAGCACTGGAGGGACTAGCGGGGAAGAGACCCAGTACTTC.

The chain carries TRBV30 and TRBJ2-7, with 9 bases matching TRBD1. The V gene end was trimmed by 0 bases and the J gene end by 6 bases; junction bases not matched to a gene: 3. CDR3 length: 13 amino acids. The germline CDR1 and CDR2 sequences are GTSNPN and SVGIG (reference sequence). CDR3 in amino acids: CAWSVGTGREQYF. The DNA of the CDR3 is TGTGCCTGGAGTGTCGGGACAGGGCGCGAGCAGTACTTC.

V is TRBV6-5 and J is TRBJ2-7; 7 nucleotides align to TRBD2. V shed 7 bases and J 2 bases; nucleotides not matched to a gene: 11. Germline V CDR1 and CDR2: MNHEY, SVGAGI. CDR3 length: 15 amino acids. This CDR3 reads CASTPPAGRPYEQYF. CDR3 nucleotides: TGTGCCAGCACCCCCCCAGCGGGAAGACCCTACGAGCAGTACTTC.

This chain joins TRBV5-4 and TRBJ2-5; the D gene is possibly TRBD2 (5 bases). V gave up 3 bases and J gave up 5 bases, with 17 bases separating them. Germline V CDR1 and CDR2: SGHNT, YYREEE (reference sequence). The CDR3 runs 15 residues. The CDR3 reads CASSSPDSYSETQYF. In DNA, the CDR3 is TGTGCCAGCAGCTCCCCGGACTCCTATTCGGAGACCCAGTACTTC.

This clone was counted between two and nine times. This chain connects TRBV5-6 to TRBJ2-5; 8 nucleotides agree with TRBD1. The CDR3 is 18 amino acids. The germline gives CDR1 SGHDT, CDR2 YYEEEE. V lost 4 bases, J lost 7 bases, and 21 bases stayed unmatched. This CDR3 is CASSNWGGGQAQLGTQYF. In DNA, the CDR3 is TGTGCCAGCAGCAACTGGGGTGGGGGACAGGCTCAGCTGGGGACCCAGTACTTC. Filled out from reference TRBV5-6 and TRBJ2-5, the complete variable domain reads DAGVTQSPTHLIKTRGQQVTLRCSPKSGHDTVSWYQQALGQGPQFIFQYYEEEERQRGNFPDRFSGHQFPNYSSELNVNALLLGDSALYLCASSNWGGGQAQLGTQYFGPGTRLLVL.

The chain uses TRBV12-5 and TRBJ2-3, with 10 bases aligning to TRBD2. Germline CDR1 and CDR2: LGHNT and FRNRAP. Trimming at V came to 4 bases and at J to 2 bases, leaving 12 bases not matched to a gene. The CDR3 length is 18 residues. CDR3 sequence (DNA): TGTGCTAGTGGTTGGACAGGTTTTAGCGGGGGGACCACAGATACGCAGTATTTT. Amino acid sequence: CASGWTGFSGGTTDTQYF.

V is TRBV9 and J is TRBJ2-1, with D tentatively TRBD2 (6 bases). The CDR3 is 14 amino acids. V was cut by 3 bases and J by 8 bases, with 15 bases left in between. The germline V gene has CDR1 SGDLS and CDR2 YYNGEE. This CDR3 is CASSGRGWEDEQFF. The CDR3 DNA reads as TGTGCCAGCAGCGGAAGGGGCTGGGAGGATGAGCAGTTCTTC.

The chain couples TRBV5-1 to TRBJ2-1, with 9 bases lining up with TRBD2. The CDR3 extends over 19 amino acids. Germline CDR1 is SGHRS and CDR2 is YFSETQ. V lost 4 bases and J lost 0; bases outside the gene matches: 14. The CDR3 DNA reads TGCGCCAGCAGCCGACTGGCGGGGGGGGACCTGAGCTCCTACAATGAGCAGTTCTTC. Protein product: CASSRLAGGDLSSYNEQFF.